A single sample is the source of the 27 T cell receptor beta chains below, sequenced in a study of OX40 agonist ivuxolimab in advanced cancers. The assay was immunoSEQ multiplex PCR, and TCRdb's table has in-frame clones only and misses some. The sample records some 90,000 clones, about 90% being singletons. Material: CD4+ or CD8+ T cells sorted from blood, obtained in a trial of the OX40 agonist ivuxolimab. The receptors were gathered from an adult with an advanced solid tumor such as melanoma, head and neck, liver or kidney cancer.

This chain uses TRBV28 with TRBJ2-5, with D perhaps assigned TRBD1 or TRBD2 (5 bases each). V lost 4 bases and J lost 7, with 19 bases in between. Germline CDR1 is MDHEN and CDR2 is SYDVKM. This CDR3 spans 15 amino acids. In DNA, the CDR3 is TGTGCCAGCAGTTCCCCCGGGACCCTGGTAGGGACCCAGTACTTC. Translated: CASSSPGTLVGTQYF.

V gene TRBV7-9 combines with J gene TRBJ2-4; tentatively, D is TRBD1 (6 bases). V was trimmed by 3 bases and J by 7 bases, leaving 16 bases between them. Germline V gives CDR1 SEHNR, CDR2 FQNEAQ (reference sequence). The CDR3 consists of 15 residues. CDR3 protein: CASSLAADSRNIQYF. The CDR3 DNA reads TGTGCCAGCAGCTTGGCGGCGGACAGTCGGAACATTCAGTACTTC.

The chain employs TRBV7-2 and TRBJ2-2, with D perhaps matching TRBD2 (6 bases). The CDR3 is made up of 13 amino acids. Germline CDR1 SGHTA, CDR2 FQGNSA. The CDR3 is CAVLASPTGELFF. CDR3 DNA: TGTGCGGTCCTAGCGTCTCCCACCGGGGAGCTGTTTTTT.

This clone appeared a single time. This chain links TRBV2 with TRBJ1-4, with D possibly being TRBD1 (6 bases). The CDR3 has 17 residues. Trimming took 10 bases from V and 0 from J, leaving 21 bases between them. Germline-derived CDR1 and CDR2 are SNHLY and FYNNEI. The CDR3 sequence: CATWPGVRSATNEKLFF. CDR3 nucleotide sequence: TGTGCCACCTGGCCAGGGGTCAGGAGCGCAACTAATGAAAAACTGTTTTTT.

V gene TRBV10-1 combines with J gene TRBJ2-3; 9 nucleotides line up with TRBD2. J was trimmed by 1 base and V by 3 bases; bases with no gene match: 17. CDR1 and CDR2 from the germline V gene are WNHNN and SYGVQD (reference sequence). This CDR3 region has 20 residues. The chain's CDR3 is CASSELGPARLAEGTDTQYF. As DNA, the CDR3 is TGCGCCAGCAGTGAATTAGGACCGGCCCGACTAGCGGAAGGCACAGATACGCAGTATTTT.

The chain uses TRBV7-2 and TRBJ2-7, with D perhaps TRBD1 or TRBD2 (6 bases each). V lost 5 bases to trimming and J lost 2 bases, with 13 bases between them. The CDR3 loop spans 14 amino acids. Germline V CDR1 and CDR2: SGHTA, FQGNSA. CDR3 nucleotides: TGTGCCAGCAGCGGTGGGGGGCGGCCCTACGAGCAGTACTTC. This sequence encodes CASSGGGRPYEQYF.

The chain uses TRBV5-1 and TRBJ1-2, with 8 bases fitting TRBD1. CDR3 length: 15 residues. Looked up from germline, CDR1 is SGHRS and CDR2 is YFSETQ. V was pared by 0 bases and J by 4 bases, with 5 bases of the junction left unmatched. CDR3 sequence: CASSLAGTGSYGYTF. The CDR3 nucleotides read TGCGCCAGCAGCTTGGCCGGGACAGGCTCCTATGGCTACACCTTC.

This chain joins TRBV4-1 and TRBJ2-7, with D hard to call. The V gene lost 1 base and the J gene lost 3 bases, with 16 bases spanning the gap. The CDR3 has 16 residues. CDR1 is MGHRA and CDR2 is YSYEKL in the germline V gene. In DNA form, the CDR3 reads TGCGCCAGCAGCCAAGGACCAGGATCGGCTATCTACGAGCAGTACTTC. Translation: CASSQGPGSAIYEQYF.

This rearrangement joins TRBV6-6 to TRBJ1-2; tentative D call: TRBD1 (5 bases). The CDR3 is 14 amino acids. V was shortened by 5 bases and J by 2 bases, with 12 bases between the two germline ends. Looked up from germline, CDR1 is MNHNY and CDR2 is SVGAGI (reference sequence). CDR3 nucleotide sequence: TGTGCCAGCAGTCGCGGGACGGACAACTATGGCTACACCTTC. Amino acids: CASSRGTDNYGYTF.

This chain uses TRBV28 with TRBJ1-3, with TRBD1 as a possible D gene (5 bases). The CDR3 runs to 17 residues. Per the germline V gene, CDR1 is MDHEN and CDR2 is SYDVKM. V was trimmed by 6 bases and J by 3 bases, leaving 21 bases between them. CDR3 region: CASRPPGGILGGNTIYF. The CDR3 bases are TGTGCCAGCAGACCGCCCGGGGGGATCCTAGGTGGAAACACCATATATTTT.

This sequence joins TRBV4-1 and TRBJ2-7; D is uncertain. Deletions cut 6 bases from V and 2 bases from J, with 20 bases between. This CDR3 has 16 amino acids. Germline V gene sequence: CDR1 MGHRA, CDR2 YSYEKL. As DNA, the CDR3 is TGCGCCAGCAGGCCGAATGCCGCCACCAGTCCCTACGAGCAGTACTTC. Amino acids: CASRPNAATSPYEQYF.

This clone was found a few times. The V call is TRBV28, the J call TRBJ1-2; no firm D call. Between the trimmed V and J ends, which lost 6 bases and 4 bases, there was a span of 9 bases. The CDR3 has 12 amino acids. Germline lookup yields CDR1 MDHEN and CDR2 SYDVKM. CDR3 loop: CASRDSAYGYTF. CDR3 in DNA: TGTGCCAGCAGGGACTCCGCCTATGGCTACACCTTC.

The rearrangement links TRBV6-5 to TRBJ2-7; tentatively, D is TRBD1 or TRBD2 (5 bases each). Germline values: CDR1 MNHEY, CDR2 SVGAGI. V lost 8 bases to trimming and J lost 2 bases, with 16 bases between them. The CDR3 runs to 14 residues. CDR3 nucleotide sequence: TGTGCCAGCGCCCGCACCGGGACCACCTACGAGCAGTACTTC. Translation gives CASARTGTTYEQYF.

This clone has just a few counts. The chain links TRBV19 to TRBJ2-2; 13 bases line up with TRBD2. The junction had 4 bases not matched to a gene; V was cut back by 9 bases and J by 6 bases. The CDR3 sequence is 14 residues long. CDR1 and CDR2 (germline): LNHDA, SQIVND (reference sequence). CDR3 protein: CASGTSGIPGELFF. The CDR3 DNA reads TGTGCCAGCGGGACTAGCGGGATACCCGGGGAGCTGTTTTTT.

This clone was recorded a few times. The CDR3 loop reads CASSWGEVGNQPQHF. DNA of the CDR3: TGTGCTAGTTCGTGGGGGGAGGTCGGCAATCAGCCCCAGCATTTT. V is TRBV12-5 and J is TRBJ1-5, with D possibly matching TRBD1 (5 bases). The germline V gene has CDR1 LGHNT and CDR2 FRNRAP. Trimming cost V 8 bases and J 2 bases, with 16 bases left between them. The CDR3 spans 15 residues.

J is TRBJ2-5 and V is TRBV6-6; D uncertain. Germline V gene lookup returns CDR1 MNHNY and CDR2 SVGAGI (reference sequence). Trimming left V 5 bases short and J 0 bases short, with 10 bases between. The length of the CDR3 is 14 residues. CDR3 DNA sequence: TGTGCCAGCAGTCGACGCATGGACCAAGAGACCCAGTACTTC. This codes for CASSRRMDQETQYF.

CDR3 protein: CASSLSGRAAGELFF. The DNA for the CDR3 is TGTGCCAGCTCTCTCAGCGGGAGGGCCGCCGGGGAGCTGTTTTTT. V is TRBV18 and J is TRBJ2-2; 10 nucleotides match TRBD2. V shed 6 bases, J shed 6 bases, and the junction held 7 bases outside the gene matches. The CDR3 extends over 15 amino acids. Per the germline V gene, CDR1 is KGHSH and CDR2 is LQKENI.

The chain combines TRBV9 with TRBJ2-5; 11 nucleotides agree with TRBD1. This CDR3 spans 15 amino acids. V was clipped by 2 bases and J by 5 bases; unmatched bases: 5. Germline assignment: CDR1 SGDLS and CDR2 YYNGEE. In DNA form, the CDR3 reads TGTGCCAGCAGCGTCGGACAGGGGGCATGGGAGACCCAGTACTTC. Translated: CASSVGQGAWETQYF. The full variable domain, completed using reference TRBV9 and TRBJ2-5, is DSGVTQTPKHLITATGQRVTLRCSPRSGDLSVYWYQQSLDQGLQFLIQYYNGEERAKGNILERFSAQQFPDLHSELNLSSLELGDSALYFCASSVGQGAWETQYFGPGTRLLVL.

The rearrangement links TRBV2 to TRBJ2-5; D perhaps matches TRBD2 (5 bases). The CDR3 consists of 15 residues. Per the germline V gene, CDR1 is SNHLY and CDR2 is FYNNEI. V lost 6 bases and J 2 bases, leaving 16 bases between the germline ends. The CDR3 reads CASRTEGVPQETQYF. DNA of the CDR3: TGTGCCAGCAGGACCGAGGGAGTTCCACAAGAGACCCAGTACTTC.

This clone occurred once. The chain is built from TRBV27 and TRBJ1-5, with TRBD1 as a possible D gene (5 bases). CDR1 MNHEY and CDR2 SMNVEV come from the germline V gene (reference sequence). The CDR3 contains 15 residues. V lost 2 bases and J 1 base, leaving 9 bases between the germline ends. In nucleotides, the CDR3 is TGTGCCAGCAGTTTAGGGTCAGGGAGCAATCAGCCCCAGCATTTT. Translated: CASSLGSGSNQPQHF.

The genes are TRBV9 and TRBJ2-6, with D perhaps TRBD1 or TRBD2 (7 bases each). The CDR3 runs 19 residues. Germline V gene data show CDR1 as SGDLS and CDR2 as YYNGEE. Trimming shortened V by 4 bases and J by 2 bases, and 22 bases separated the two germline ends. CDR3 nucleotide sequence: TGTGCCAGCAGCCCCAGGGGGGGAGGATTGGTGGCTGGGGCCAACGTCCTGACTTTC. Protein: CASSPRGGGLVAGANVLTF.

The chain carries TRBV5-1 and TRBJ1-2; TRBD1 matches at 8 bases. From germline, CDR1 is SGHRS and CDR2 YFSETQ. J was trimmed by 4 bases and V by 4 bases; bases with no gene match: 6. CDR3 length: 14 residues. The CDR3 sequence: CASSPGQEVYGYTF. In nucleotides, the CDR3 is TGCGCCAGCAGCCCGGGACAGGAAGTCTATGGCTACACCTTC. Complete variable domain (other parts from reference TRBV5-1 and TRBJ1-2): KAGVTQTPRYLIKTRGQQVTLSCSPISGHRSVSWYQQTPGQGLQFLFEYFSETQRNKGNFPGRFSGRQFSNSRSEMNVSTLELGDSALYLCASSPGQEVYGYTFGSGTRLTVV.

The V call is TRBV30, the J call TRBJ1-1, with TRBD1 matching over 7 bases. The CDR3 is 13 residues long. The V and J ends lost 4 bases and 5 bases, in that order; junction bases with no gene match: 7. Germline V gives CDR1 GTSNPN, CDR2 SVGIG (reference sequence). The chain's CDR3 is CAWIVGGSTEAFF. Here the CDR3 DNA reads TGTGCCTGGATTGTAGGGGGCTCGACTGAAGCTTTCTTT.

The chain couples TRBV4-2 to TRBJ2-3; 13 bases agree with TRBD2. There are 18 residues in the CDR3. V gave up 0 bases and J gave up 6 bases; unmatched junction bases: 9. Germline V gene data show CDR1 as LGHNA and CDR2 as YNFKEQ. The CDR3 coding sequence is TGTGCCAGCAGCCAAGAACCCGGTGGACTAGCGGGAGAGGATACGCAGTATTTT. Its protein is CASSQEPGGLAGEDTQYF.

The J gene is TRBJ2-7, the V gene TRBV11-3; D unclear. The ends were cut back, 2 bases at V and 7 bases at J, with 6 bases in the middle. This CDR3 region has 11 residues. Germline loops: CDR1 SGHNT, CDR2 YENEEA. Written as DNA, the CDR3 is TGTGCCAGCAGCTTATCTGGGGAGCAGTACTTC. This sequence encodes CASSLSGEQYF.

A single count supports this clone. This rearrangement joins TRBV20-1 to TRBJ1-5; D call uncertain. There are 11 residues in the CDR3. From germline, CDR1 is DFQATT and CDR2 SNEGSKA (reference sequence). V lost 5 bases, J lost 5 bases, and 7 bases lay in between. CDR3 DNA: TGCAGTGCTGGGTTCGATCAGCCCCAGCATTTT. Residues: CSAGFDQPQHF.

The chain joins TRBV14 to TRBJ1-5; maybe TRBD1 (5 bases). Trimming stripped 0 bases from V and 6 bases from J, with 12 bases between. This CDR3 has 15 residues. CDR1 and CDR2 (germline): SGHDN, FVKESK. The CDR3 here is CASSQEGQGGQPQHF. The CDR3 bases are TGTGCCAGCAGCCAAGAAGGCCAGGGAGGTCAGCCCCAGCATTTT.